This T cell receptor (beta chain) was retrieved from a study of regulatory T cells in long-lasting Graves disease. Study results and limitations: Under persistent disease, TRBV28, TRBJ1-2 and TRBJ2-5 were used preferentially. In persistent patients, shared public clonotypes (more than 2,500) outnumbered those in new patients (about 1,000).

This sample's time point: newly diagnosed GD, antithyroid drugs for less than 3 months. From PBMCs, RNA was extracted and then used to make the TCR library. In regard to this clonotype: Its matching antigen is unknown.

CDR3 regions were amplified by Arm-PCR using iRepertoire HTBI primers to build TCR beta libraries. Via MiXCR, TCRdb re-called the multiplex PCR reads, giving one row per CDR3 protein. The sample yields roughly 610,000 distinct CDR3 sequences, around 16% seen once. The CDR3 contains 16 residues. Germline values: CDR1 DFQATT, CDR2 SNEGSKA (reference sequence). V lost 1 base and J lost 3, with 15 bases in between. The sample also formed part of further work on T cells in Graves' hyperthyroidism and ophthalmopathy. As that report states: Primed by the HTBI set, a first-round RT-PCR was run on the TCR CDR3.

The sample consisted of peripheral blood mononuclear cells (PBMCs), taken at new diagnosis, from a patient treated with antithyroid drugs. This chain links TRBV20-1 with TRBJ1-4; no clear D gene. This sequence originates from a man aged 18 to 29 with Graves disease. CDR3 amino acids: CSARGLRGTPNEKLFF. The CDR3 DNA reads TGCAGTGCTAGAGGCCTTAGAGGCACACCTAATGAAAAACTGTTTTTT.